Detailed here is one T cell receptor beta chain. The antigen is not known. The data are from a study of CD8 T cells in Susac syndrome. Findings and caveats of the study: As the study acknowledged, the number of individuals who were part of its TCR sequencing and HLA analysis was relatively small.

RNA totalling about 0.5 to 1 ug underwent reverse transcription with random hexamers. The CDR3 of TCR beta was amplified by immunoSEQ multiplex PCR across 54 Vbeta and 13 Jbeta. TCRdb reprocessed the immunoSEQ multiplex PCR reads with MiXCR, giving one entry per CDR3 protein. The sample holds 150,000 to 200,000 distinct CDR3 sequences; around 94% are singletons and the top ten take approximately 0.094%. Sequencing of TCR beta was undertaken in CD8+ and CD4+ T cells derived from blood. TEMRA cells underwent FACS enrichment and CD8+ and CD4+ T cells underwent negative isolation. This CDR3 is 14 amino acids long. V was clipped by 6 bases and J by 2 bases, with 13 bases between them. Germline CDR1 reads SGHTA; CDR2 reads FQGNSA.

This chain uses TRBV7-2 with TRBJ1-1; TRBD1 is a possible D gene (5 bases). The clonotype originates from a human donor with multiple sclerosis. The sample comprised CD4+ T cells from PBMCs. The CDR3 loop is CASSGTHDNTEAFF. In DNA, the CDR3 is TGTGCCAGCAGTGGGACGCATGACAACACTGAAGCTTTCTTT.